This T cell receptor (beta chain) is drawn from a study of blood T cell repertoires in COVID-19. The wider study: PBMCs, B-cell-depleted T cells, or T cells provided the cDNA or gDNA that made up the material.

In the original analysis: Estimation of nucleated cell counts was performed using reference gene primer amplification. Libraries were prepared by immunoSEQ multiplex PCR; TCRdb keeps only in-frame clonotypes and omits some of them. The V and J calls and clone size were taken over from that table, and D and trimming were inferred from the DNA. The sample lists 150,000 to 200,000 clones; approximately 79% were seen once. This CDR3 has 15 amino acids. The germline gives CDR1 SGHAT, CDR2 FQNNGV. V was clipped by 5 bases and J by 5 bases; unmatched bases: 6. Material: peripheral blood. The V call is TRBV11-2, the J call TRBJ2-4; TRBD1 matches at 10 bases. The receptor was isolated from a woman aged 40 to 49 with COVID-19, enrolled during active disease. The CDR3 coding sequence is TGTGCCAGCAGCCTCAGGACAGGGGGGGAAAACATTCAGTACTTC. Protein product: CASSLRTGGENIQYF.